This T cell receptor beta chain was captured by sequencing in a study of T cells in Graves' hyperthyroidism and ophthalmopathy. Across the whole study: Pretreatment peripheral blood was obtained at initial diagnosis.

Amplification of TCR beta CDR3 regions was performed using RNA transcripts as template. HTBI primers were the set used in a first-round RT-PCR of the TCR CDR3. TCRdb reanalysed the multiplex PCR reads using MiXCR and keeps one entry per CDR3 protein. The data contain some 350,000 distinct CDR3 sequences, 12% to 15% of them seen just once; the ten biggest clones take up 30% to 40%. Per the germline V gene, CDR1 is SGHTA and CDR2 is FQGNSA. The junction had 7 bases not matched to a gene; V was cut back by 6 bases and J by 5 bases. This CDR3 spans 15 amino acids. In this sample, this clonotype turned up many times. Its target is unknown. Findings and limits, study-wide: Also found in blood were most expanded thyroid clonotypes above 0.001. Using 13 V-J features, a model discriminated ophthalmopathy from stable hyperthyroidism.

The sample comprised blood. The sequence was obtained from a woman aged 40 to 49 with Graves' ophthalmopathy. The V gene is TRBV7-2, the J gene TRBJ2-5; TRBD2 matches at 12 bases. This chain's CDR3 is CASSSSGGARETQYF. The CDR3 DNA is TGTGCCAGCAGTTCTAGCGGGGGGGCACGGGAGACCCAGTACTTC.